A single T cell receptor beta chain is shown here with its context. Its cognate antigen is unknown. Synthetic templates analogous to TCR were spiked into all PCRs individually. The method was immunoSEQ multiplex PCR; TCRdb's version includes in-frame clones alone and lacks a portion of them. Among roughly 90,000 clones, 89% were seen once, and the ten largest hold about 1%. Specified time point: pretreatment peripheral blood. This record comes from a study of PD-L1 blockade in urothelial cancer. For the study at large: Patients started atezolizumab around 2014, 1,200 mg intravenously every 3 weeks. The analyses of blood took place 3 weeks (second dose) and 6 weeks after treatment start.

Study results and limitations: Below-median pretreatment blood TCR clonality predicted better survival.

The length of the CDR3 is 13 residues. Germline lookup yields CDR1 GTSNPN and CDR2 SVGIG (reference sequence). With 2 bases removed from V and 5 bases from J, the gap between germline ends came to 12 bases. The source material was PBMCs, sampled around atezolizumab (anti-PD-L1) treatment. This rearrangement joins TRBV30 to TRBJ2-5, with D perhaps TRBD1 (7 bases). The sequence was collected from a woman older than 75 with urothelial cancer. CDR3 nucleotides: TGTGCCTGGAGTCCGACAGGGAGGGAGACCCAGTACTTC. Protein: CAWSPTGRETQYF.